Sequencing of this T cell receptor (beta chain) was carried out in a study of beta chain features in type 1 diabetes. On the study more broadly: When patients were set against healthy donors, age, gender and cell yields were similar. Notes on the study in general: Significant though moderate, a shortening of TCRB CDR3s appeared in all four CD4+ subsets of Type 1 diabetes patients.

In this sample, this clone turned up a few times. Its cognate antigen is unknown. Germline CDR1 reads SGDLS; CDR2 reads YYNGEE. With V trimmed by 3 bases and J by 5 bases, 8 bases remained unmatched. CDR3 length equals 16 residues. Stem cell-like memory, regulatory, central memory and naive CD4+ cells were sorted via CD45RO/CCR7/CD25/CD127/CD95/CD27. The investigators reverse transcribed all of the isolated RNA, so they sequenced expressed TCRB transcripts. Method: immunoSEQ multiplex PCR; TCRdb's copy keeps in-frame clones and lacks some. The sample includes 200,000 to 250,000 clones, over 8.5% of them seen just once.

This sequence was found in a woman aged 18 to 35 in good health. Sequenced sample: naive CD4+ T cells from blood. The genes are TRBV9 and TRBJ2-5, with 12 bases fitting TRBD2. CDR3 coding DNA: TGTGCCAGCAGCGGAGGACTAGCGGGGACTATGGAGACCCAGTACTTC. The encoded protein is CASSGGLAGTMETQYF.